Each of the 13 T cell receptor beta chains below was sequenced from the same sample in a study of stem cell transplantation in POMP-related autoinflammatory disease. TCRdb's copy holds only in-frame clones and misses some; the assay was immunoSEQ multiplex PCR. The sample records about 32,000 clones, 80% to 90% being singletons. Sequenced material: CD4+ T cells from PBMCs, taken before stem cell transplantation. These receptors were taken from a human donor with POMP-related autoinflammation and immune dysregulation (PRAID).

This clone was counted once. The chain employs TRBV9 and TRBJ1-2; 10 nucleotides align to TRBD1. Germline V gives CDR1 SGDLS, CDR2 YYNGEE. J was trimmed by 8 bases and V by 4 bases; bases with no gene match: 11. This CDR3 is built from 15 residues. This chain's CDR3 is CASSLRDRGPYGYTF. DNA for the CDR3: TGTGCCAGCAGCCTCCGGGACAGGGGACCGTACGGCTACACCTTC.

The chain employs TRBV6-1 and TRBJ1-1; possible D gene TRBD1, 5 bases. Germline lookup yields CDR1 MNHNS and CDR2 SASEGT. The V and J ends lost 3 bases and 5 bases respectively, with 16 bases between them. There are 15 residues in the CDR3. The CDR3 loop is CASSDVGGAETEAFF. CDR3 bases: TGTGCCAGCAGTGACGTCGGGGGTGCGGAAACTGAAGCTTTCTTT.

The chain is built from TRBV7-6 and TRBJ2-3; D ambiguous. The germline V gene has CDR1 SGHVS and CDR2 FNYEAQ. V was trimmed by 1 base and J by 3 bases, leaving 8 bases between them. CDR3 size: 14 residues. CDR3 loop: CASSLVGSTDTQYF. The CDR3 nucleotides read TGTGCCAGCAGCTTAGTGGGCAGTACAGATACGCAGTATTTT.

The chain carries TRBV6-1 and TRBJ1-2, with D possibly being TRBD1 (5 bases). The CDR3 extends over 14 amino acids. Trimming took off 5 bases at V and 8 bases at J, with 18 bases between the two ends. From germline, CDR1 is MNHNS and CDR2 SASEGT. The CDR3 reads CASSTLPGYGGYTF. The CDR3 DNA sequence: TGTGCCAGCAGTACCCTCCCAGGGTACGGCGGCTACACCTTC.

The chain carries TRBV10-3 and TRBJ2-3; D uncertain. Per the germline V gene, CDR1 is ENHRY and CDR2 is SYGVKD. The CDR3 runs 14 residues. Trimming pared 0 bases from V and 2 bases from J, leaving 6 bases between. The CDR3: CAISESLDTDTQYF. The CDR3 DNA reads TGTGCCATCAGTGAGTCCCTGGACACAGATACGCAGTATTTT.

The V and J genes are TRBV7-9 and TRBJ2-6, with D tentatively TRBD1 (5 bases). The CDR3 contains 16 residues. Deletions cut 4 bases from V and 0 bases from J, with 10 bases between. Germline V gene lookup returns CDR1 SEHNR and CDR2 FQNEAQ (reference sequence). For the CDR3, the DNA is TGTGCCAGCAGCTCCGGACACAGCTCTGGGGCCAACGTCCTGACTTTC. It encodes CASSSGHSSGANVLTF. Filled out from reference TRBV7-9 and TRBJ2-6, the complete variable domain reads DTGVSQNPRHKITKRGQNVTFRCDPISEHNRLYWYRQTLGQGPEFLTYFQNEAQLEKSRLLSDRFSAERPKGSFSTLEIQRTEQGDSAMYLCASSSGHSSGANVLTFGAGSRLTVL.

The gene calls are TRBV7-2 and TRBJ2-3; D remains unclear. CDR3 length: 15 amino acids. Germline loops: CDR1 SGHTA, CDR2 FQGNSA. The V end lost 2 bases, the J end lost 2 bases, and 11 bases lay between the germline ends. CDR3 DNA: TGTGCCAGCAGCTTATCTTCGGGTGCCACAGATACGCAGTATTTT. The encoded protein is CASSLSSGATDTQYF.

The chain's CDR3 is CASSQEIGTTGGFNQPQHF. In DNA, the CDR3 is TGTGCCAGCAGCCAAGAGATAGGGACGACAGGCGGGTTCAATCAGCCCCAGCATTTT. The genes are TRBV4-2 and TRBJ1-5, with D possibly being TRBD1 (6 bases). The V end lost 0 bases, the J end lost 3 bases, and 21 bases lay between the germline ends. From germline, CDR1 is LGHNA and CDR2 YNFKEQ. The CDR3 covers 19 residues.

In nucleotides, the CDR3 is TGTGCCAGCAGCTTATCTTGGGGGCGCGGAAACACCATATATTTT. Its protein product is CASSLSWGRGNTIYF. This chain connects TRBV11-3 to TRBJ1-3; the D gene is possibly TRBD1 (6 bases). The CDR3 is 15 residues long. From germline, CDR1 is SGHNT and CDR2 YENEEA. The V gene lost 2 bases and the J gene lost 4 bases, with 12 bases spanning the gap.

This rearrangement joins TRBV5-1 to TRBJ1-2, with D maybe TRBD1 (6 bases). V shed 0 bases and J shed 2 bases, with 8 bases lying between them. CDR1 SGHRS and CDR2 YFSETQ come from the germline V gene. This CDR3 spans 14 amino acids. The CDR3 is CASSLGQENYGYTF. The DNA of the CDR3 is TGCGCCAGCAGCTTGGGACAGGAGAACTATGGCTACACCTTC.

CDR3 nucleotide sequence: TGTGCCAGTAAAAGCGGGAGGGCCTTCTCCTACAATGAGCAGTTCTTC. Its translation is CASKSGRAFSYNEQFF. The chain employs TRBV19 and TRBJ2-1; 10 nucleotides align to TRBD2. The CDR3 is 16 amino acids. The germline gives CDR1 LNHDA, CDR2 SQIVND (reference sequence). Losses at the gene ends were 7 bases for V and 0 bases for J; bases not matched to a gene: 6.

This sequence joins TRBV7-2 and TRBJ1-2; D is ambiguous. Deletions cut 4 bases from V and 8 bases from J, with 8 bases between. From germline, CDR1 is SGHTA and CDR2 FQGNSA. The CDR3 sequence is 11 residues long. CDR3 protein: CASSSLGGYTF. DNA for the CDR3: TGTGCCAGCAGCTCCCTCGGGGGCTACACCTTC. The variable domain in full, with the rest retrieved from reference TRBV7-2 and TRBJ1-2, is GAGVSQSPSNKVTEKGKDVELRCDPISGHTALYWYRQSLGQGLEFLIYFQGNSAPDKSGLPSDRFSAERTGGSVSTLTIQRTQQEDSAVYLCASSSLGGYTFGSGTRLTVV.

The V and J genes are TRBV29-1 and TRBJ1-2; D gene unclear. V lost 1 base, J lost 4 bases, and 1 base lay in between. Germline CDR1 is SQVTM and CDR2 is ANQGSEA. CDR3 length: 10 residues. The CDR3 loop reads CSVEAYGYTF. The CDR3 coding sequence is TGCAGCGTTGAAGCCTATGGCTACACCTTC.